This T cell receptor (beta chain) comes out of a study of cytomegalovirus exposure and HLA in healthy donors listed by TCRdb under 2017. A note on the overall study: An earlier analysis of roughly 630 of the donors reported 250 to 300 Gb of sequence data and 100 million to 140 million unique TCR beta sequences from 190 million or so T cells. Around 320 gigabases of sequencing data and approximately 84 million unique TCR sequences were included in an early release covering about 600 HLA-typed donors. Of the 300 to 450 genotyped donors, around 81% fell in the genetic ancestry cluster associated with self-reported Caucasian donors. The study aimed to test whether signatures of past pathogen exposure could be identified by cataloging public T cell receptors. The study used immunosequencing to profile the T cell repertoires of about 670 subjects and linked those repertoires to cytomegalovirus serostatus. In addition to the first cohort of hundreds of subjects, a separate validation cohort of about 120 different subjects was used. To predict cytomegalovirus infection status, the study brought together high-throughput TCR immunosequencing, statistical association of individual TCRs with disease status, and machine learning. A later analysis re-examined previously published TCR beta repertoires from more than 600 donors and added high-resolution HLA genotyping to investigate patterns of TCR occurrence. In the later analysis, no new phenotypic data were used to find candidate immune exposures; instead, reliance was placed on TCR beta sequences and their occurrence across donors. In an earlier analysis of roughly 580 of the donors, high-throughput TCR beta sequencing was used to judge whether each TCR beta V gene segment behaved as functional or pseudogenic. Donor age, sex, ethnicity and CMV serostatus were collected together with the repertoire data. In a later genetic analysis, genome-wide SNP genotypes for about three fifths of the roughly 670 donors were used, and that subset was treated as a discovery cohort. Every repertoire in the discovery cohort had been generated on one and the same sequencing platform. HLA typing included class I and class II loci at four-digit resolution. The number of donors typed differed by locus, with 629-630 for A, B, C, DRB1 and DQB1, around 500 for DQA1, 600 to 610 for DPA1, and 450 to 480 for DPB1. Because of strong linkage in the cohort, five DR-DQ haplotypes were treated as single units for association and clustering. Among roughly 400 genotyped donors of the cohort, an average of around 250,000 unique TCR beta nucleotide sequences was sequenced per donor, of which roughly 17% were non-productive. What the research found in general, with its limitations: According to a later genetic analysis, donors in an Asian-associated ancestry cluster had fewer N-insertions in productive TCRs than the approximately 700-donor mean. The authors suggested that the approach could potentially be generalized to other disease states and immunological phenotypes. When HLA alleles, especially DR and DQ, strongly co-occurred, attributing TCR associations to individual alleles was difficult. A further reported finding was that TCR beta sequences accurately predicted the HLA-A and HLA-B alleles for most subjects in the first cohort. Most TCR sequences were observed very rarely across donors, whereas some public TCRs were present in many individuals. The classifier was reported to diagnose cytomegalovirus status with high specificity and sensitivity in both the original cohort and the validation cohort. The study gave a list of some 150 TCR beta chains associated with cytomegalovirus. Correlated functional status among segregating V segments might reflect linkage disequilibrium, but an unknown experimental factor could not be ruled out. In a later analysis, HLA-associated TCR beta chains showed more clonal expansion and lower generation probabilities than non-associated chains that were equally common. A later analysis reported that several top co-occurrence clusters appeared linked to parvovirus B19, influenza, CMV and Epstein-Barr virus. According to a later analysis, most CMV-associated TCR beta chains appeared to be HLA-restricted, and the HLA associations seemed to be driven largely by CMV exposure. Because some donors lacked HLA typing at each locus, the association tests relied only on the typed subset. This cohort had only TCR beta chains sequenced, and the lack of alpha or paired-chain data limited which features could be detected. Because counts were too low, seventeen rarely observed V segments, including chromosome 9 orphons, were excluded from the earlier analysis of fewer than 650 of the donors. A few of the identified cytomegalovirus-associated TCR beta chains were confirmed in vitro to be specific for cytomegalovirus antigens. In a later analysis, the rate of TCR association differed among HLA loci, with DRB1 alleles having the most associated TCRs and HLA-C alleles having the fewest. The only immune exposure information available for the cohort was CMV serostatus. An earlier analysis of 450 to 750 of the donors showed that most TCR beta V segments appeared in productive rearrangements either about 90% or about 30% of the time, which broadly matched IMGT annotations. In a later analysis, more than 15,000 TCR beta sequences were associated with specific HLA alleles at a false discovery rate of 0.05. Because the 87-base-pair reads could not distinguish some IMGT-functional V segments, including TRBV6-2 and TRBV6-3, those segments were excluded. In a later genetic analysis, a missense DCLRE1C variant was associated with V-gene and J-gene trimming of TCR beta chains, and the association was replicated in an independent cohort. Roughly uniform sequencing depth across donors was assumed in presence/absence analyses, although this assumption may not hold. The sequencing pipeline was judged likely to have produced a cluster of highly shared sequence variants as a technical artifact.

The germline V gene gives CDR1 as MDHEN and CDR2 as SYDVKM. Germline trimming: 6 bases from V, 0 bases from J; junction bases outside gene matches: 10. Measured from the cysteine to the phenylalanine, the CDR3 is 17 residues long. Of all the DNA, just the CDR3 is kept, 51 bases in frame from base 1. The cohort comprised fewer than 750 healthy bone marrow donors. All cohort members were sampled while nominally healthy, although unrecorded immune exposures were likely present. The donor was CMV seropositive and was included in the group of 300 or so seropositive cohort members. Every donor gave a peripheral blood sample, and the peripheral blood mononuclear cells from that sample were used for TCR beta sequencing. The Qiagen DNeasy Blood Extraction Kit was used to extract genomic DNA from the blood cell samples. About this clone itself: Its antigen is still unknown. No much larger clonotype is one base removed from it; base qualities were not supplied.

Receptors were amplified or captured by the immunoSEQ multiplex PCR assay. A mixture of 60 forward primers for TCR Vbeta segments and 13 reverse primers for TCR Jbeta segments was used in the multiplex PCR. The CDR3 region of rearranged TCR beta genes was amplified from genomic DNA with a multiplex PCR assay. The Illumina HiSeq System was used to sequence the amplified TCR beta libraries as 87-base-pair reads. Per the original workflow: In a later analysis, tens of millions of unique TCR beta chains were counted across the roughly 610 repertoires, and roughly 11 million of these chains were shared by at least two donors. To remove PCR and sequencing errors, raw reads were error-corrected and collapsed into unique sequences using a nearest-neighbor algorithm that merged closely related sequences. Alignment of CDR3 sequences to IMGT reference sequences was used to assign V, D and J gene segments. For a sequence to be retained, at least a six-nucleotide match to both a V gene segment and a J gene segment was required. A rearrangement counted as productive if the CDR3 had no stop codons and remained in frame with V and J, and every other rearrangement counted as non-productive. Following IMGT convention, CDR3 was defined as the stretch from the second conserved V-encoded cysteine up to the conserved J-encoded phenylalanine. Sequences without an unambiguous match to a single V gene segment were excluded from the earlier analysis of 450 to 750 of the donors. An earlier analysis of several hundred of the donors called V segments functional above 56.7% productive rearrangements and segregating when the between-donor standard deviation exceeded 5%. A statistical classification framework was built for diagnosing cytomegalovirus status from the catalog of TCR beta chain sequences. A later analysis assigned V and J genes by comparing TCR nucleotide sequences with IMGT/GENE-DB human TR gene sequences. Using the TCRdist pipeline, a later analysis assigned CDR3 sequences along with most-parsimonious VDJ recombination scenarios. A later analysis defined each TCR beta chain by its CDR3 amino acid sequence plus V-gene family, and excluded reads lacking a unique V-gene family. A later analysis removed 600 or so highly shared, low-generation-probability nucleotide sequences to deal with suspected cross-contamination and a sequencing artifact. A later analysis calculated a clonal expansion index for each public chain from normalized within-repertoire ranks of inferred template counts. In a later analysis, generation probabilities were computed with a VDJ recombination model fitted to out-of-frame rearrangements, and the resulting probabilities were checked against IGoR. A later analysis scored TCR-TCR, TCR-HLA and TCR-CMV co-occurrence with hypergeometric tests, applying a repertoire-size bias correction to TCR pairs. A later analysis estimated false discovery rates by permuting HLA or CMV assignments 20 times. In a later analysis, co-occurring TCRs were grouped with DBSCAN, and TCRdist sequence similarity was added when clustering was performed within HLA-allele-positive subsets. Repertoires with fewer than 30,000 or more than 120,000 public chains, plus five repertoires with anomalous nucleotide sharing, were excluded from co-occurrence clustering. TCRdb retrieved this table from immuneACCESS and kept in-frame rearrangements only. Not all clones are present; in checked studies, unresolved V genes account for under half, and no reason is known for the remainder. Clone size and the V and J calls come from that table; the DNA yielded D and trimming. A total of 160,000 or so clones appear in this sample, about 80% of them only once. The top ten clones comprise almost 6.5% of the sample.

This TCR derives from a man aged 35 to 55 in good health and CMV-seropositive. The sequence joins TRBV28 to TRBJ1-4, and 7 bases in between align with TRBD1. Sequencing was carried out using PBMCs. The bases read TGTGCCAGCAGGAAATGGAAAGGGACAGCAACTAATGAAAAACTGTTTTTT. This codes for CASRKWKGTATNEKLFF.